The 18 T cell receptor beta chains given below trace back to one sample, sequenced in a study of neoadjuvant nivolumab and ipilimumab in lung cancer. Sequencing was performed with immunoSEQ multiplex PCR; in TCRdb, only in-frame clones are kept and a portion is missing. The sample holds about 26,000 clones, more than 75% seen once. This specimen was tumor tissue, taken after neoadjuvant nivolumab, alone or with ipilimumab, at or shortly before surgery. These receptors originate from an adult with non-small cell lung cancer.

V is TRBV10-2 and J is TRBJ2-3; D not resolved. The CDR3 covers 14 residues. The germline gives CDR1 WSHSY, CDR2 SAAADI. Between the trimmed V and J ends, which lost 4 bases and 2 bases, there was a span of 10 bases. The CDR3 reads CASSGVTITDTQYF. CDR3 in DNA: TGCGCCAGCAGTGGCGTCACTATCACAGATACGCAGTATTTT.

This clone was recorded a few times. Other DNA sequences from this sample encode an identical CDR3 as well. Here the CDR3 reads CASSLGTAYEQYF. The CDR3 coding sequence is TGTGCCAGCAGCCTGGGGACAGCCTACGAGCAGTACTTC. This chain links TRBV11-2 with TRBJ2-7; 7 bases are a match to TRBD1. This CDR3 region has 13 residues. V dropped 5 bases and J dropped 2; count of bases not matched to a gene: 3. The germline CDR1 and CDR2 sequences are SGHAT and FQNNGV.

This clone has only one observation. The chain has TRBV25-1 and TRBJ2-2, with 8 bases fitting TRBD2. The CDR3 loop spans 15 amino acids. With 5 bases clipped from V and 1 base from J, the junction kept 3 bases outside the gene matches. Germline V CDR1 and CDR2: MGHDK, SYGVNS. The CDR3 protein is CASSISGKNTGELFF. The CDR3 DNA sequence: TGTGCCAGCAGTATTAGCGGGAAGAACACCGGGGAGCTGTTTTTT.

The V and J genes are TRBV6-1 and TRBJ1-4; D gene unclear. CDR1 and CDR2 (germline): MNHNS, SASEGT. Trimming removed 3 bases at V and 4 bases at J, with 9 bases between. The CDR3 totals 14 residues. The CDR3 nucleotides read TGTGCCAGCAGTGAGGCTCGGAATAATGAAAAACTGTTTTTT. Protein product: CASSEARNNEKLFF.

The rearrangement uses TRBV6-1 and TRBJ1-5, with 10 bases fitting TRBD1. V shed 6 bases, J shed 7 bases, and the junction held 3 bases outside the gene matches. Germline V gene data show CDR1 as MNHNS and CDR2 as SASEGT. The CDR3 is 13 amino acids. CDR3: CASRTGGGQPQHF. In DNA form, the CDR3 reads TGTGCCAGCAGGACAGGGGGCGGACAGCCCCAGCATTTT.

The rearrangement joins TRBV5-1 to TRBJ2-2; 8 bases agree with TRBD2. The germline gives CDR1 SGHRS, CDR2 YFSETQ. This CDR3 has 14 amino acids. V lost 5 bases, J lost 5 bases, and 5 bases stayed unmatched. The DNA for the CDR3 is TGCGCCAGCAGTATAGTAGCGGGAACCGGGGAGCTGTTTTTT. Its protein product is CASSIVAGTGELFF.

The rearrangement joins TRBV15 to TRBJ1-2; a weak D match, TRBD1 (5 bases). V shed 0 bases and J shed 2 bases, with 16 bases lying between them. The germline gives CDR1 LNHNV, CDR2 YYDKDF (reference sequence). CDR3 length: 17 amino acids. CDR3 region: CATSRDRAGSPNYGYTF. As DNA, the CDR3 is TGTGCCACCAGCAGAGATAGGGCAGGGAGCCCAAACTATGGCTACACCTTC.

CDR3 residues: CASSQDLRGPETQYF. CDR3 DNA: TGTGCCAGCAGCCAAGATTTGAGGGGGCCGGAGACCCAGTACTTC. The J gene is TRBJ2-5, the V gene TRBV14; TRBD1 agrees at 7 bases. The V gene end was trimmed by 0 bases and the J gene end by 5 bases; junction bases not matched to a gene: 6. The CDR3 loop spans 15 amino acids. Germline assignment: CDR1 SGHDN and CDR2 FVKESK.

The J gene is TRBJ1-5, the V gene TRBV19; D perhaps matches TRBD1 (5 bases). This CDR3 is 14 amino acids long. Germline V gives CDR1 LNHDA, CDR2 SQIVND (reference sequence). The V end lost 6 bases, the J end lost 2 bases, and 11 bases lay between the germline ends. The CDR3 DNA follows: TGTGCCAGTAGACTCAGGGATGGCAATCAGCCCCAGCATTTT. Amino acid sequence: CASRLRDGNQPQHF.

The V gene is TRBV5-5, the J gene TRBJ2-5; 7 bases agree with TRBD2. V gave up 0 bases and J gave up 4 bases; unmatched junction bases: 6. The germline V gene has CDR1 SGHKS and CDR2 YYEKEE (reference sequence). CDR3 size: 15 residues. The CDR3 region is CASSLVRPGGETQYF. CDR3 DNA: TGTGCCAGCAGCTTGGTTCGCCCGGGGGGAGAGACCCAGTACTTC. Full variable domain (rest looked up from reference TRBV5-5 and TRBJ2-5): DAGVTQSPTHLIKTRGQQVTLRCSPISGHKSVSWYQQVLGQGPQFIFQYYEKEERGRGNFPDRFSARQFPNYSSELNVNALLLGDSALYLCASSLVRPGGETQYFGPGTRLLVL.

This clone has more than one count but fewer than ten. This sequence joins TRBV7-6 and TRBJ1-1; the D is unclear. Germline V CDR1 and CDR2: SGHVS, FNYEAQ. The CDR3 covers 14 residues. V lost 4 bases, J lost 0 bases, and 9 bases lay in between. CDR3 sequence: CASSSGGMNTEAFF. For the CDR3, the DNA is TGTGCCAGCAGCTCTGGAGGCATGAACACTGAAGCTTTCTTT.

V and J are TRBV7-2 and TRBJ2-3, with D hard to call. Germline lookup yields CDR1 SGHTA and CDR2 FQGNSA. The CDR3 sequence is 16 residues long. V shed 1 base and J shed 1 base, with 12 bases lying between them. The CDR3 here is CASSLEVSEGTDTQYF. CDR3 bases: TGTGCCAGCAGCTTAGAAGTGAGTGAGGGCACAGATACGCAGTATTTT.

This sequence joins TRBV5-1 and TRBJ2-2, with no clear D. The germline CDR1 and CDR2 sequences are SGHRS and YFSETQ. The CDR3 sequence is 13 residues long. V gave up 4 bases and J gave up 0 bases, with 4 bases separating them. The CDR3 DNA reads TGCGCCAGCAGCCCCCCGAACACCGGGGAGCTGTTTTTT. As protein: CASSPPNTGELFF.

This chain uses TRBV5-5 with TRBJ2-3, with 9 bases that match TRBD2. Germline trimming cut 0 bases from V and 4 bases from J; bases unmatched to any gene: 3. Germline V gene data show CDR1 as SGHKS and CDR2 as YYEKEE (reference sequence). The CDR3 covers 15 residues. For the CDR3, the DNA is TGTGCCAGCAGCTTGGTTAGCGGGAGCCCAGATACGCAGTATTTT. It translates to CASSLVSGSPDTQYF.

The chain uses TRBV12-5 and TRBJ1-1; D unresolved. The V and J ends lost 7 bases and 4 bases respectively, with 7 bases between them. Germline values: CDR1 LGHNT, CDR2 FRNRAP. The CDR3 covers 11 residues. The CDR3 sequence: CASVWVTEAFF. The CDR3 DNA reads as TGTGCTAGTGTATGGGTCACTGAAGCTTTCTTT.

The chain carries TRBV15 and TRBJ1-5; the D is unclear. V was trimmed by 5 bases and J by 11 bases, leaving 22 bases between them. Germline CDR1 reads LNHNV; CDR2 reads YYDKDF (reference sequence). This CDR3 is built from 15 residues. This CDR3 is CATSPGRTGFRAQHF. The CDR3 bases are TGTGCCACCAGCCCTGGCCGCACGGGTTTTAGGGCCCAGCATTTT.

The gene calls are TRBV6-5 and TRBJ2-7; 10 bases align to TRBD1. This CDR3 region has 14 residues. Germline V gene data show CDR1 as MNHEY and CDR2 as SVGAGI. The V segment lost 6 bases and the J segment 5 bases; nucleotides outside the gene matches: 7. CDR3 coding DNA: TGTGCCAGCAGGTCCCCGGGACAGGGGCACGAGCAGTACTTC. As protein: CASRSPGQGHEQYF.

V usage is TRBV11-2 and J usage is TRBJ2-2, with 13 positions matching TRBD2. Germline values: CDR1 SGHAT, CDR2 FQNNGV. The junction had 5 bases not matched to a gene; V was cut back by 5 bases and J by 8 bases. This CDR3 has 15 amino acids. CDR3 bases: TGTGCCAGCAGCCTGGGACTAGCGGGATCAGGGGAGCTGTTTTTT. Its translation: CASSLGLAGSGELFF.